This TCR beta chain is from a study of somatic mutations in cytotoxic T cells in rheumatoid arthritis. Study information: Flow-sorting brought some V beta antibody-stained T-cell populations to nearly 100% purity, V beta1+ cells sequenced for TCRB among them.

Findings and caveats of the study: No significant CD8+ T-cell clonality difference was found between rheumatoid arthritis patients and age-matched controls. Some patients, about an eighth of the roughly 65, had a largest CD8+ clone that exceeded 20% of CD8+ cells.

With respect to this clone: Its target is not known.

The germline V and J ends were trimmed by 2 bases and 4 bases, with 12 bases remaining between them. Germline-derived CDR1 and CDR2 are MDHEN and SYDVKM. The CDR3 has 15 amino acids. Positive magnetic bead selection separated CD4+ and CD8+ cells, and flow cytometry confirmed purity. TCRdb's copy holds only in-frame clones and misses some; the assay was immunoSEQ multiplex PCR. The sample includes roughly 13,000 clones, 74% of them seen just once. This clonotype was sampled from an adult with rheumatoid arthritis. The sequencing sample was made of CD8+ T cells sorted from blood. The chain carries TRBV28 and TRBJ1-5; D remains unclear. CDR3 DNA: TGTGCCAGCAGTTTAAGGGTTGGTGAGAATCAGCCCCAGCATTTT. Its translation is CASSLRVGENQPQHF.